The subject of this entry is one TCR beta chain. The donors' treatment consisted of nivolumab, ipilimumab, aspirin, low-dose cyclophosphamide and low-dose radiotherapy. Patients with advanced, tumor-infiltrating lymphocyte-negative solid tumors were eligible. The data derive from a study of low-dose radiotherapy and immunotherapy resistance in tumors. Study-level background: Doses delivered to Cohort 2 were 1 Gy per fraction every two weeks, amounting to 13 Gy over 26 weeks. Daily oral aspirin at 300 mg began on cycle 1 day 1 and lasted four cycles.

With TRAV- and TRBV-specific primers, first-strand cDNA was made, covering the alpha and beta chains. The authors ran 15 to 20 PCR cycles to amplify TCRs with a constant-region primer and V-primer adapter. From the reads, TCRdb called clonotypes with MiXCR, one entry per CDR3 protein. This repertoire shows 12,000 to 15,000 distinct CDR3 sequences, 65% to 75% found once; its top ten account for approximately 5%. The origin of this receptor is a human donor with advanced metastatic prostate, ovarian, gallbladder or colorectal cancer (not recorded which). This table probably holds off-target reads from a library built for another chain.

The CDR3 bases are TGTGCCAGCAGTTTTAGGACAGGGAAACCCTACGAGCAGTACTTC. Residues: CASSFRTGKPYEQYF. The J gene is TRBJ2-7, the V gene TRBV12-3 or TRBV12-4; TRBD1 agrees at 8 bases. This CDR3 region has 15 residues. J was trimmed by 2 bases and V by 3 bases; bases with no gene match: 6.